Below are 29 T cell receptor beta chains sequenced from a single sample in a study of T cells in Graves' hyperthyroidism and ophthalmopathy. RNA transcripts provided the source from which TCR beta CDR3 regions were amplified. The HTBI primer set drove a first-round RT-PCR of the TCR CDR3. MiXCR was run by TCRdb on the multiplex PCR reads, yielding one entry per CDR3 protein. The sample includes under 400,000 distinct CDR3 sequences, about 15% of them seen just once. Sequencing input: blood. The receptors here all came from a woman aged 55-69 years with Graves' hyperthyroidism.

This clonotype has ten or more counts. The genes are TRBV7-2 and TRBJ2-1; D remains ambiguous. The V and J ends lost 2 bases and 10 bases respectively, with 6 bases between them. CDR1 and CDR2 (germline): SGHTA, FQGNSA. This CDR3 is built from 11 residues. For the CDR3, the DNA is TGTGCCAGCAGCTTAAAACACGAGCAGTTCTTC. It yields the protein CASSLKHEQFF.

This clonotype was recorded at least ten times. The chain joins TRBV18 to TRBJ2-1; no clear D gene. This CDR3 region has 13 residues. Germline values: CDR1 KGHSH, CDR2 LQKENI. V shed 1 base and J shed 6 bases, with 7 bases lying between them. The CDR3 sequence: CASSPLTTNEQFF. As DNA, the CDR3 is TGTGCCAGCTCACCACTAACAACCAATGAGCAGTTCTTC.

This clonotype occurred many times. The rearrangement links TRBV6-1 to TRBJ1-3; no clear D gene. This CDR3 is 14 amino acids long. CDR1 is MNHNS, CDR2 SASEGT, per germline. The V end was cut by 6 bases, the J end by 0 bases, with 9 bases between. The chain's CDR3 is CASRSGLSGNTIYF. In nucleotides, the CDR3 is TGTGCCAGCAGATCGGGTCTCTCTGGAAACACCATATATTTT.

The chain is built from TRBV27 and TRBJ2-3; 9 bases are shared with TRBD2. Germline V lookup: CDR1 MNHEY, CDR2 SMNVEV (reference sequence). This CDR3 region has 21 residues. The ends lost 4 bases at V and 2 bases at J; junction bases unmatched: 22. This CDR3 is CASSSPRGSSGSRSNTDTQYF. As DNA, the CDR3 is TGTGCCAGCAGTTCCCCCCGCGGTAGTAGCGGGAGTAGGTCTAACACAGATACGCAGTATTTT.

This clonotype occurred many times. The chain has TRBV2 and TRBJ2-5; 8 positions agree with TRBD1. CDR3 length: 12 amino acids. Germline V gives CDR1 SNHLY, CDR2 FYNNEI. Trimming removed 8 bases from V and 1 base from J; junction bases left unmatched: 0. The CDR3 reads CASGTGQETQYF. CDR3 coding DNA: TGTGCCAGCGGGACAGGCCAAGAGACCCAGTACTTC.

There are a few counts of this clonotype. This rearrangement joins TRBV5-1 to TRBJ1-4, with D possibly TRBD1 on 5 matching bases. V lost 0 bases to trimming and J lost 7 bases, with 10 bases between them. This CDR3 region has 14 residues. CDR1 and CDR2 from the germline V gene are SGHRS and YFSETQ. The CDR3 protein is CASSLVEGSEKLFF. CDR3 nucleotides: TGCGCCAGCAGCTTGGTAGAGGGGAGTGAAAAACTGTTTTTT.

This clonotype came up many times. J is TRBJ1-6 and V is TRBV11-2; possible D gene TRBD1, 5 bases. Per the germline V gene, CDR1 is SGHAT and CDR2 is FQNNGV. V was shortened by 3 bases and J by 8 bases, with 11 bases between the two germline ends. The CDR3 has 14 residues. The CDR3 here is CASSFTVRDSPLHF. As DNA, the CDR3 is TGTGCCAGCAGCTTTACAGTCAGGGATTCACCCCTCCACTTT.

On this clonotype itself: This could be a read error, since a much larger clone is one nucleotide away. V is TRBV2 and J is TRBJ2-2; 7 bases agree with TRBD2. Germline V gene sequence: CDR1 SNHLY, CDR2 FYNNEI. The CDR3 runs to 15 residues. With V trimmed by 4 bases and J by 4 bases, 6 bases remained unmatched. Written as DNA, the CDR3 is TGTGCCAGCAGTGGGGCAGTAGCGGGCACCGGGGAGCTGTTTTTT. As protein: CASSGAVAGTGELFF.

This clonotype occurred a few times. The rearrangement joins TRBV7-9 to TRBJ2-3; D is possibly TRBD1 or TRBD2 (5 bases each). Trimming took off 3 bases at V and 2 bases at J, with 15 bases between the two ends. The CDR3 is 16 residues long. Germline loops: CDR1 SEHNR, CDR2 FQNEAQ (reference sequence). The CDR3 loop is CASSLAEDILTDTQYF. The CDR3 DNA reads as TGTGCCAGCAGCTTGGCGGAGGACATACTCACAGATACGCAGTATTTT.

Ten or more counts support this clonotype. The V call is TRBV4-1, the J call TRBJ2-7; D remains ambiguous. The germline V gene encodes CDR1 MGHRA and CDR2 YSYEKL. V lost 2 bases and J 1 base, leaving 12 bases between the germline ends. The CDR3 sequence is 15 residues long. This CDR3 reads CASSQFGVRSYEQYF. The CDR3 DNA follows: TGCGCCAGCAGCCAATTTGGGGTGAGGTCCTACGAGCAGTACTTC.

Ten or more counts support this clonotype. The chain employs TRBV24-1 and TRBJ2-7; the match to TRBD2 covers 8 bases. V shed 8 bases, J shed 0 bases, and the junction held 14 bases outside the gene matches. Germline-derived CDR1 and CDR2 are KGHDR and SFDVKD. CDR3 length: 17 residues. The CDR3 here is CATILYGGRSFSYEQYF. Written as DNA, the CDR3 is TGTGCCACCATTCTCTACGGCGGGAGGTCCTTCTCCTACGAGCAGTACTTC.

This chain links TRBV13 with TRBJ1-2; tentatively, D is TRBD1 (5 bases). The CDR3 is made up of 13 amino acids. Germline V gene data show CDR1 as PRHDT and CDR2 as FYEKMQ (reference sequence). V gave up 0 bases and J gave up 10 bases, with 12 bases separating them. CDR3 nucleotides: TGTGCCAGCAGCTTAGGCCGGGACGGTTCCTACACCTTC. Amino acids: CASSLGRDGSYTF.

This clonotype was seen at least ten times. The genes are TRBV10-3 and TRBJ2-1, with TRBD2 identical over 7 bases. In germline, CDR1 is ENHRY, CDR2 SYGVKD. The CDR3 runs 14 residues. Trimming cost V 6 bases and J 5 bases; bases outside gene matches: 7. The CDR3 is CAISVRDYNNEQFF. CDR3 nucleotides: TGTGCCATCAGCGTTCGGGACTATAACAATGAGCAGTTCTTC.

This clonotype was found many times. This chain uses TRBV20-1 with TRBJ2-1, with 15 bases lining up with TRBD2. Trimming at V came to 4 bases and at J to 7 bases, leaving 5 bases not matched to a gene. The CDR3 has 15 amino acids. Germline V CDR1 and CDR2: DFQATT, SNEGSKA (reference sequence). The chain's CDR3 is CSANGLAGGRNEQFF. The CDR3 bases are TGCAGTGCTAATGGACTAGCGGGAGGGCGAAATGAGCAGTTCTTC.

This clonotype has ten or more counts. The rearrangement joins TRBV28 to TRBJ2-7; 10 bases fit TRBD2. The germline gives CDR1 MDHEN, CDR2 SYDVKM. The V segment lost 3 bases and the J segment 2 bases; nucleotides outside the gene matches: 10. The CDR3 length is 17 residues. The CDR3 region has the DNA TGTGCCAGCAGTTTGGATCTAGCGGGGGAAAATACCTACGAGCAGTACTTC. Its translation is CASSLDLAGENTYEQYF.

The chain combines TRBV5-4 with TRBJ2-3, with a possible D match to TRBD2 (5 bases). This CDR3 has 17 residues. Germline-derived CDR1 and CDR2 are SGHNT and YYREEE (reference sequence). V lost 6 bases to trimming and J lost 4 bases, with 24 bases between them. The CDR3 nucleotides read TGTGCCAGCACCCCTGGTGGTACCCGGAGGATCGCAGATACGCAGTATTTT. Its translation is CASTPGGTRRIADTQYF.

The CDR3, as DNA: TGCGCCAGCAGCAAAGCGACAGGGAACACTGAAGCTTTCTTT. Protein sequence: CASSKATGNTEAFF. V and J are TRBV5-1 and TRBJ1-1; possibly TRBD1 for D (6 bases). CDR3 length: 14 residues. V was clipped by 4 bases and J by 1 base, with 11 bases between them. Germline-derived CDR1 and CDR2 are SGHRS and YFSETQ.

DNA for the CDR3: TGTGCCATCAGTGAGTCCGAGACGGAAGCCTACGAGCAGTACTTC. Its protein product is CAISESETEAYEQYF. The gene calls are TRBV10-3 and TRBJ2-7, with D hard to call. V gave up 0 bases and J gave up 2 bases, with 11 bases separating them. The CDR3 spans 15 residues. Per germline, CDR1 ENHRY and CDR2 SYGVKD.

The V gene is TRBV6-2 or TRBV6-3, the J gene TRBJ2-7; D not resolved. Germline V gene sequence: CDR1 MNHEY, CDR2 SVGEGT. Trimming took 4 bases from V and 3 from J, leaving 10 bases between them. CDR3 length: 13 residues. CDR3 bases: TGTGCCAGCAGTTTGAATGAAGGCTACGAGCAGTACTTC. It encodes CASSLNEGYEQYF.

Ten or more counts support this clonotype. The rearrangement joins TRBV11-3 to TRBJ2-1; no clear D gene. V was cut by 5 bases and J by 0 bases, with 11 bases left in between. This CDR3 spans 15 amino acids. Germline CDR1 and CDR2: SGHNT and YENEEA. The CDR3 region has the DNA TGTGCCAGCAGCCAGGACGGAAGCTCCTACAATGAGCAGTTCTTC. Translated, it gives CASSQDGSSYNEQFF.

This clonotype was picked up a small number of times. The V call is TRBV15, the J call TRBJ1-4, with 9 bases matching TRBD1. Losses at the gene ends were 0 bases for V and 5 bases for J; bases not matched to a gene: 4. Germline assignment: CDR1 LNHNV and CDR2 YYDKDF (reference sequence). The CDR3 contains 16 residues. As DNA, the CDR3 is TGTGCCACCAGCAGAGAGGGGACAGGGAAAAATGAAAAACTGTTTTTT. Its protein product is CATSREGTGKNEKLFF.

The sample holds many counts of this clonotype. V usage is TRBV5-1 and J usage is TRBJ2-1; the match to TRBD1 covers 10 bases. J gave up 6 bases and V 0 bases, and 3 bases lay outside the gene matches. This CDR3 spans 15 amino acids. The V gene's germline CDR1 is SGHRS and CDR2 YFSETQ. The CDR3 protein is CASSLAGQGGNEQFF. The CDR3 coding sequence is TGCGCCAGCAGCTTGGCAGGACAGGGGGGCAATGAGCAGTTCTTC.

This clonotype was detected ten times or more. The rearrangement joins TRBV3-1 to TRBJ2-7, with 7 bases matching TRBD2. The V and J ends lost 4 bases and 8 bases, in that order; junction bases with no gene match: 11. The germline V gene has CDR1 LGHDT and CDR2 YNNKEL (reference sequence). This CDR3 region has 14 residues. The CDR3 nucleotides are TGTGCCAGCAGCCCCGGGAGGTTCTCTTCGAAGCAGTACTTC. Encoded protein: CASSPGRFSSKQYF.

This chain joins TRBV6-2 or TRBV6-3 and TRBJ1-2; 7 bases agree with TRBD1. Looked up from germline, CDR1 is MNHEY and CDR2 is SVGEGT. The V segment lost 0 bases and the J segment 7 bases; nucleotides outside the gene matches: 8. This CDR3 contains 15 residues. The DNA for the CDR3 is TGTGCCAGCAGTTACTCGCCCCAGGGGGGGGGTGGCTACACCTTC. Its translation: CASSYSPQGGGGYTF.

This clonotype was detected many times. This chain connects TRBV18 to TRBJ1-3; D is undetermined. V shed 2 bases and J shed 3 bases, with 8 bases lying between them. The CDR3 is 14 residues long. The germline gives CDR1 KGHSH, CDR2 LQKENI. CDR3 region: CASSPTSLGNTIYF. Written as DNA, the CDR3 is TGTGCCAGCTCACCAACGTCTCTTGGAAACACCATATATTTT.

This clonotype has a handful of counts. This chain uses TRBV29-1 with TRBJ2-2; D gene unclear. The CDR3 covers 16 residues. Germline assignment: CDR1 SQVTM and CDR2 ANQGSEA. The germline V and J ends were trimmed by 0 bases and 1 base, with 12 bases remaining between them. The CDR3 nucleotides are TGCAGCGTTGAAGATTGGCGGTCGGGGAACACCGGGGAGCTGTTTTTT. It specifies CSVEDWRSGNTGELFF.

This clonotype came up many times. V and J are TRBV11-2 and TRBJ2-5; no definite D call. V dropped 3 bases and J dropped 4 bases, with 12 bases sitting between them. Germline assignment: CDR1 SGHAT and CDR2 FQNNGV. The length of the CDR3 is 14 residues. The CDR3 sequence is CASSFPMTGETQYF. The CDR3 nucleotides read TGTGCCAGCAGCTTTCCCATGACCGGAGAGACCCAGTACTTC.

This clonotype has at least ten counts. The rearrangement links TRBV18 to TRBJ2-3, with TRBD2 identical over 8 bases. V trimming: 3 bases; J trimming: 1 base; junction bases outside the gene matches: 3. The CDR3 contains 15 residues. The germline V gene encodes CDR1 KGHSH and CDR2 LQKENI. The CDR3 sequence: CASSPSGSRTDTQYF. For the CDR3, the DNA is TGTGCCAGCTCACCGAGCGGGAGCCGCACAGATACGCAGTATTTT.

The chain employs TRBV20-1 and TRBJ1-2; D call uncertain. In germline, CDR1 is DFQATT, CDR2 SNEGSKA (reference sequence). Trimming took off 0 bases at V and 1 base at J, with 9 bases between the two ends. The CDR3 is 14 amino acids. For the CDR3, the DNA is TGCAGTGCTAGAGATTTTTCGGGTAACTATGGCTACACCTTC. The encoded protein is CSARDFSGNYGYTF.